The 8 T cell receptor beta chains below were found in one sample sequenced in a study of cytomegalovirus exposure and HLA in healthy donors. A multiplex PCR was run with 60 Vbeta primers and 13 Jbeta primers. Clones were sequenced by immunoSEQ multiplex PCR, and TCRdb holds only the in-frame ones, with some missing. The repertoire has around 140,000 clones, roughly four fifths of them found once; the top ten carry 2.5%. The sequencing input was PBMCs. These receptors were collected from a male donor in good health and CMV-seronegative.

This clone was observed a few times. The CDR3 DNA sequence: TGTGCCAGCAGCTTAGGACTAGCGGGAGGATACAATGAGCAGTTCTTC. This gives the protein CASSLGLAGGYNEQFF. V usage is TRBV7-2 and J usage is TRBJ2-1; 13 bases match TRBD2. V trimming: 1 base; J trimming: 4 bases; junction bases outside the gene matches: 1. Germline V gene data show CDR1 as SGHTA and CDR2 as FQGNSA. The CDR3 length is 16 residues.

CDR3 loop: CSVKPGLADYNEQFF. Here the CDR3 DNA reads TGCAGCGTTAAACCGGGACTAGCGGATTACAATGAGCAGTTCTTC. The chain combines TRBV29-1 with TRBJ2-1, with 11 positions matching TRBD2. Germline CDR1 reads SQVTM; CDR2 reads ANQGSEA. This CDR3 contains 15 residues. V gave up 5 bases and J gave up 4 bases; unmatched junction bases: 7.

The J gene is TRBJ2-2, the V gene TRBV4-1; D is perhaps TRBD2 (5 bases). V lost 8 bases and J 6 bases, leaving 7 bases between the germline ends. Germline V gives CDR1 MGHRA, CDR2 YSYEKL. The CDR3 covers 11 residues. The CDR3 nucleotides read TGCGCCAGCGGAGCGGCCGGGGAGCTGTTTTTT. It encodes CASGAAGELFF.

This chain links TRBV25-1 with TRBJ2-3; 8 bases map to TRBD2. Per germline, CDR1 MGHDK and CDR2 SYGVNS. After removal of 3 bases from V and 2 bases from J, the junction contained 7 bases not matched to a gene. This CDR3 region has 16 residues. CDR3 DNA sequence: TGTGCCAGCAGTGATTGGCGGGAGGCCACCACAGATACGCAGTATTTT. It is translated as CASSDWREATTDTQYF. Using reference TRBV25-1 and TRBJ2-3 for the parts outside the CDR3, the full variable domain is EADIYQTPRYLVIGTGKKITLECSQTMGHDKMYWYQQDPGMELHLIHYSYGVNSTEKGDLSSESTVSRIRTEHFPLTLESARPSHTSQYLCASSDWREATTDTQYFGPGTRLTVL.

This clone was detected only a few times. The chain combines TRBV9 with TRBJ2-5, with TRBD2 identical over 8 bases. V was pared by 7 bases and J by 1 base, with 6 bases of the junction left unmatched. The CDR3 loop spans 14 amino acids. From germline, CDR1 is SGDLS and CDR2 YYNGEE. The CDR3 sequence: CASAGSGSQETQYF. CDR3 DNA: TGTGCCAGCGCGGGAAGCGGGAGCCAAGAGACCCAGTACTTC.

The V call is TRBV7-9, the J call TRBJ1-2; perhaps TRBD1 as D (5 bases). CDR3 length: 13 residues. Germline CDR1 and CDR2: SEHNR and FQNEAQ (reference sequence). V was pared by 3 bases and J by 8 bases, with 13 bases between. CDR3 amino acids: CASSLDGSGGYTF. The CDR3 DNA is TGTGCCAGCAGCTTGGACGGGTCAGGGGGCTACACCTTC.

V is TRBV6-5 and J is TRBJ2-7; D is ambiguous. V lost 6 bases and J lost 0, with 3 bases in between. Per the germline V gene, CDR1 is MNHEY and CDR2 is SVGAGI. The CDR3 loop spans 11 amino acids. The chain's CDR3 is CASRSSYEQYF. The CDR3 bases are TGTGCCAGCAGGAGCTCCTACGAGCAGTACTTC.

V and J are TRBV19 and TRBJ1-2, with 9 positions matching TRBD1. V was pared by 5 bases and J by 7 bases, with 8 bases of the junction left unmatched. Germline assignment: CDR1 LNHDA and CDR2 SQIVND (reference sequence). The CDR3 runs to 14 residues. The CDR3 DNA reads TGTGCCAGTAGTCTCCGGGACAGGGTAGGTGGCTACACCTTC. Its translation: CASSLRDRVGGYTF.